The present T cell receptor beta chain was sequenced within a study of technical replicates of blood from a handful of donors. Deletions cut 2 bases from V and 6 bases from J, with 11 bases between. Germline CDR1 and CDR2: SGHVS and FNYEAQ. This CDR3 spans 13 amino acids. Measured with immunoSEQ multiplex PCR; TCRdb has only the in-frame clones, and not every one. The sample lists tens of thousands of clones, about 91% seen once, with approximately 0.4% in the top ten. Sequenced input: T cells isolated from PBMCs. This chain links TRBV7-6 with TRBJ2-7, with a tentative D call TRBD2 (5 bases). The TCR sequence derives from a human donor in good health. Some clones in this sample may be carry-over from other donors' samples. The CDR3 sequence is CASSLSGYVEQYF. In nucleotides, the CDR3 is TGTGCCAGCAGCTTAAGCGGTTATGTCGAGCAGTACTTC. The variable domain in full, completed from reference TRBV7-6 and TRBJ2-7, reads GAGVSQSPRYKVTKRGQDVALRCDPISGHVSLYWYRQALGQGPEFLTYFNYEAQQDKSGLPNDRFSAERPEGSISTLTIQRTEQRDSAMYRCASSLSGYVEQYFGPGTRLTVT.